A selection of T cell receptor beta chains follows, all from one sample in a study of T cell responses to AZD1222 COVID-19 vaccine. Produced via immunoSEQ multiplex PCR; TCRdb's table is partial and in-frame only. The table shows about 140,000 clones, with approximately 93% occurring only once. Sequences were derived from peripheral blood, sampled after recovery from COVID-19. These TCRs come from an adult who had recovered from COVID-19. CDR3s include the opening cysteine and the closing phenylalanine or tryptophan. Each record gives: D gene, V gene, J gene, clone size, CDR3 protein. The D gene is left open where the match is weak. Rows give clone size only sometimes, using once, few, many, or a class for an expanded clone.

d_gene: NA
v_gene: TRBV5-1
j_gene: TRBJ2-1
abundance: NA
CDR3aa: CASSLDGRRNEQFF

d_gene: NA
v_gene: TRBV6-5
j_gene: TRBJ1-2
abundance: NA
CDR3aa: CASRTGNYGYTF

d_gene: NA
v_gene: TRBV11-2
j_gene: TRBJ2-3
abundance: NA
CDR3aa: CASSLSLAGGISTDTQYF

d_gene: NA
v_gene: TRBV2
j_gene: TRBJ1-5
abundance: few
CDR3aa: CASSVAGPQHF

d_gene: NA
v_gene: TRBV4-2
j_gene: TRBJ1-1
abundance: NA
CDR3aa: CASSYPQKGGSLEAFF

d_gene: TRBD2
v_gene: TRBV9
j_gene: TRBJ2-2
abundance: NA
CDR3aa: CASSAREDGDTGELFF

d_gene: NA
v_gene: TRBV30
j_gene: TRBJ1-1
abundance: NA
CDR3aa: CAWSLATVEAFF

d_gene: NA
v_gene: TRBV7-8
j_gene: TRBJ2-1
abundance: NA
CDR3aa: CASSLVGGLPLDEQFF

d_gene: NA
v_gene: TRBV7-2
j_gene: TRBJ2-5
abundance: once
CDR3aa: CASSSREETQYF

d_gene: NA
v_gene: TRBV7-9
j_gene: TRBJ2-7
abundance: once
CDR3aa: CASSLGGTEQYF

d_gene: TRBD2
v_gene: TRBV6-5
j_gene: TRBJ2-7
abundance: NA
CDR3aa: CASNRRAGLADEQYF